These 23 T cell receptor beta chains were sequenced from one sample in a study of T-cell reconstitution after alpha-beta-depleted transplantation in children (dated by TCRdb to 2015 to 2016). The library was built by means of PCR. Sequencing used an Illumina HiSeq 2500. TCR libraries were prepared with molecular barcoding, using unique molecular identifiers to normalize TCRbeta repertoire quantification. Using fastp trimming at Q25 and MiXCR clonotype assembly, TCRdb reanalyzed the public sequencing data and kept in-frame beta chains. Each entry merges the rows of one CDR3 protein and shows their most common DNA and genes. For this sample the table gives some 640,000 distinct CDR3 sequences, of which 16% were detected only once. The ten largest clonotypes hold 0.9% to 1.2% of the sample. The starting material was PBMCs from the stem cell graft donor, obtained from the stem cell graft. The source of these receptors is a human donor who donated a stem cell graft to a child with acute myeloid leukemia.

V usage is TRBV20-1 and J usage is TRBJ2-1, with 9 nucleotides matching TRBD2. CDR3 length equals 14 residues. The J segment lost 8 bases and the V segment lost 3 bases, leaving 8 bases of the junction unmatched. Germline V gene sequence: CDR1 DFQATT, CDR2 SNEGSKA (reference sequence). CDR3 sequence (DNA): TGCAGTGCTAGGAGTAGCGGGGGAGGCGATGAGCAGTTCTTC. Amino acids: CSARSSGGGDEQFF.

V gene TRBV7-9 combines with J gene TRBJ1-1; 11 bases are a match to TRBD1. V trimming: 5 bases; J trimming: 5 bases; junction bases outside the gene matches: 13. The CDR3 extends over 17 amino acids. Germline CDR1 reads SEHNR; CDR2 reads FQNEAQ (reference sequence). The CDR3 loop is CASSTGQGVPRGTEAFF. The CDR3 region has the DNA TGTGCCAGCAGCACGGGACAGGGGGTTCCCCGGGGTACTGAAGCTTTCTTT.

This clonotype was observed a single time. This may come from a read error, since a much larger clone is one base off. This rearrangement joins TRBV29-1 to TRBJ2-5; D is ambiguous. This CDR3 is 12 amino acids long. V dropped 5 bases and J dropped 5 bases, with 12 bases sitting between them. CDR1 is SQVTM and CDR2 is ANQGSEA in the germline V gene. The CDR3 DNA is TGCAGCGTTCAAACCCACGCGGAGACCCAGTACTTC. Its protein is CSVQTHAETQYF.

The rearrangement uses TRBV12-3 or TRBV12-4 and TRBJ2-1; tentatively, D is TRBD2 (7 bases). The CDR3 runs 13 residues. V gave up 5 bases and J gave up 12 bases, with 17 bases separating them. In DNA, the CDR3 is TGTGCCAGCAGTCCTAGGGGGGGGGCAAGGCAGTTCTTC. It encodes CASSPRGGARQFF.

This clonotype was detected ten times or more. The rearrangement uses TRBV25-1 and TRBJ2-5; D unresolved. Per germline, CDR1 MGHDK and CDR2 SYGVNS. V was pared by 7 bases and J by 2 bases, with 11 bases between. This CDR3 has 13 residues. The CDR3 loop reads CASIETRQETQYF. Written as DNA, the CDR3 is TGTGCCAGCATCGAGACAAGGCAAGAGACCCAGTACTTC.

This clonotype was observed at least ten times. CDR3 in amino acids: CSVLGRALQETQYF. CDR3 nucleotide sequence: TGCAGTGTCCTCGGCAGGGCACTCCAAGAGACCCAGTACTTC. The chain has TRBV20-1 and TRBJ2-5, with D perhaps matching TRBD1 (5 bases). The ends were cut back, 7 bases at V and 1 base at J, with 16 bases in the middle. CDR3 length: 14 residues. Germline values: CDR1 DFQATT, CDR2 SNEGSKA (reference sequence).

This clonotype was recorded many times. V usage is TRBV20-1 and J usage is TRBJ2-1; no reliable D call. The germline CDR1 and CDR2 sequences are DFQATT and SNEGSKA (reference sequence). Trimming cost V 1 base and J 2 bases, with 6 bases left between them. The CDR3 contains 13 residues. The CDR3 DNA reads as TGCAGTGCTAGAGTCGTCCCCTACAATGAGCAGTTCTTC. Protein: CSARVVPYNEQFF.

This chain links TRBV6-4 with TRBJ2-6; D gene uncertain. The V end lost 4 bases, the J end lost 0 bases, and 7 bases lay between the germline ends. Germline CDR1 and CDR2: MRHNA and SNTAGT. The CDR3 sequence is 15 residues long. The CDR3 loop reads CASSGVLSGANVLTF. In DNA form, the CDR3 reads TGTGCCAGCAGTGGGGTCCTCTCTGGGGCCAACGTCCTGACTTTC.

This clonotype was observed at least ten times. J is TRBJ2-7 and V is TRBV20-1; D is perhaps TRBD2 (6 bases). CDR1 and CDR2 from the germline V gene are DFQATT and SNEGSKA (reference sequence). Trimming took off 3 bases at V and 0 bases at J, with 6 bases between the two ends. The CDR3 contains 12 residues. The CDR3 sequence: CSASGGSYEQYV. DNA of the CDR3: TGCAGTGCTAGCGGGGGCTCCTACGAGCAGTACGTC.

The sample holds a few counts of this clonotype. The chain has TRBV28 and TRBJ2-7; 11 bases align to TRBD2. The CDR3 totals 14 residues. Germline V gene data show CDR1 as MDHEN and CDR2 as SYDVKM. V lost 5 bases and J lost 6; bases outside the gene matches: 6. CDR3 sequence reads: CASSPRLAGREQYV. CDR3 bases: TGTGCCAGCAGTCCGAGACTAGCGGGACGCGAGCAGTACGTC.

V usage is TRBV7-2 and J usage is TRBJ2-7; D ambiguous. V dropped 1 base and J dropped 6 bases, with 16 bases sitting between them. Germline V lookup: CDR1 SGHTA, CDR2 FQGNSA. The CDR3 is 15 amino acids. The CDR3, as DNA: TGTGCCAGCAGCTTAGTGGTGCACAGAACCGCCGAGCAGTACTTC. As protein: CASSLVVHRTAEQYF.

There are a few counts of this clonotype. This CDR3 is CASSLGANLAQEAFF. The CDR3 bases are TGCGCCAGCAGCTTGGGCGCAAACCTGGCCCAGGAAGCTTTCTTT. V and J are TRBV5-1 and TRBJ1-1; D call uncertain. CDR1 and CDR2 (germline): SGHRS, YFSETQ. Trimming cost V 0 bases and J 8 bases, with 17 bases left between them. The CDR3 extends over 15 amino acids. The variable domain in full, with the rest retrieved from reference TRBV5-1 and TRBJ1-1, is KAGVTQTPRYLIKTRGQQVTLSCSPISGHRSVSWYQQTPGQGLQFLFEYFSETQRNKGNFPGRFSGRQFSNSRSEMNVSTLELGDSALYLCASSLGANLAQEAFFGQGTRLTVV.

This clonotype was seen only a few times. The chain uses TRBV25-1 and TRBJ2-1, with 8 bases fitting TRBD1. The CDR3 is 14 residues long. The trim removed 6 bases at V and 6 bases at J, leaving 7 bases unmatched. Germline CDR1 reads MGHDK; CDR2 reads SYGVNS. In DNA, the CDR3 is TGTGCCAGCAGGCCGACAGGGGAACCCAATGAGCAGTTCTTC. Translating it yields CASRPTGEPNEQFF.

This clonotype was observed a few times. The chain joins TRBV6-2 or TRBV6-3 to TRBJ2-2, with D perhaps TRBD2 (6 bases). The germline CDR1 and CDR2 sequences are MNHEY and SVGEGT. V lost 0 bases, J lost 0 bases, and 23 bases lay in between. The CDR3 is 21 amino acids. The CDR3 here is CASSYSIFKVEGIANTGELFF. The CDR3 nucleotides are TGTGCCAGCAGTTACTCGATTTTTAAGGTGGAGGGGATCGCGAACACCGGGGAGCTGTTTTTT.

Ten or more counts support this clonotype. CDR3 residues: CASSYREYTQYF. CDR3 DNA: TGTGCCAGCAGTTACAGAGAATATACGCAGTATTTT. The rearrangement links TRBV7-2 to TRBJ2-3; no clear D. The CDR3 length is 12 residues. V was pared by 6 bases and J by 7 bases, with 11 bases between. In germline, CDR1 is SGHTA, CDR2 FQGNSA. Based on the CDR3 plus reference TRBV7-2 and TRBJ2-3, the full variable domain is GAGVSQSPSNKVTEKGKDVELRCDPISGHTALYWYRQSLGQGLEFLIYFQGNSAPDKSGLPSDRFSAERTGGSVSTLTIQRTQQEDSAVYLCASSYREYTQYFGPGTRLTVL.

This clonotype turned up a few times. The chain employs TRBV5-1 and TRBJ1-4, with D uncertain. Per germline, CDR1 SGHRS and CDR2 YFSETQ. The CDR3 consists of 14 residues. Trimming took 2 bases from V and 6 from J, leaving 11 bases between them. The CDR3 DNA reads as TGCGCCAGCAGCTTCCAAGCGGCGGATGAAAAACTGTTTTTT. This gives the protein CASSFQAADEKLFF. The whole variable domain, filled in from reference TRBV5-1 and TRBJ1-4, reads KAGVTQTPRYLIKTRGQQVTLSCSPISGHRSVSWYQQTPGQGLQFLFEYFSETQRNKGNFPGRFSGRQFSNSRSEMNVSTLELGDSALYLCASSFQAADEKLFFGSGTQLSVL.

The chain employs TRBV7-9 and TRBJ2-4; tentative D call: TRBD2 (5 bases). V gave up 2 bases and J gave up 6 bases, with 8 bases separating them. The CDR3 runs to 13 residues. Per germline, CDR1 SEHNR and CDR2 FQNEAQ (reference sequence). CDR3 in amino acids: CASSLLAGNIQYF. For the CDR3, the DNA is TGTGCCAGCAGCTTATTGGCGGGAAACATTCAGTACTTC.

V and J are TRBV7-7 and TRBJ2-3, with unresolved D. V lost 5 bases and J 10 bases, leaving 16 bases between the germline ends. This CDR3 has 13 amino acids. Germline-derived CDR1 and CDR2 are SSHAT and FNYEAQ (reference sequence). The CDR3: CASSPEVLGAQYF. The CDR3 DNA reads TGTGCCAGCAGCCCCGAGGTCTTAGGCGCGCAGTATTTT.

The sample holds a few counts of this clonotype. The chain has TRBV11-2 and TRBJ2-1, with TRBD2 matching over 11 bases. This CDR3 region has 19 residues. The ends lost 5 bases at V and 3 bases at J; junction bases unmatched: 15. Germline assignment: CDR1 SGHAT and CDR2 FQNNGV. The CDR3 reads CASSLPPGRLAGFYNEQFF. In nucleotides, the CDR3 is TGTGCCAGCAGCCTACCTCCCGGAAGACTAGCGGGGTTCTACAATGAGCAGTTCTTC.

This chain connects TRBV7-7 to TRBJ2-1; TRBD1 matches at 9 bases. In germline, CDR1 is SSHAT, CDR2 FNYEAQ (reference sequence). The J segment lost 7 bases and the V segment lost 2 bases, leaving 6 bases of the junction unmatched. This CDR3 region has 15 residues. CDR3 protein: CASSLSRDRANEQFF. In DNA, the CDR3 is TGTGCCAGCAGCTTATCCCGGGACAGGGCAAATGAGCAGTTCTTC.

This clonotype occurred a few times. This sequence joins TRBV7-9 and TRBJ2-1, with D tentatively TRBD1 or TRBD2 (6 bases each). V was trimmed by 1 base and J by 9 bases, leaving 16 bases between them. This CDR3 spans 15 amino acids. From germline, CDR1 is SEHNR and CDR2 FQNEAQ (reference sequence). The DNA of the CDR3 is TGTGCCAGCAGCTTAGTACAGGGACCGGAGGGTGAGCAGTTCTTC. Its translation is CASSLVQGPEGEQFF.

The genes are TRBV6-2 or TRBV6-3 and TRBJ2-4, with D possibly matching TRBD2 (5 bases). In germline, CDR1 is MNHEY, CDR2 SVGEGT. V gave up 6 bases and J gave up 0 bases, with 9 bases separating them. This CDR3 is 14 amino acids long. CDR3 nucleotide sequence: TGTGCCAGCAGGCCCGGGATAGCCAAAAACATTCAGTACTTC. This translates into CASRPGIAKNIQYF.

This clonotype was seen ten or more times. The chain is built from TRBV20-1 and TRBJ2-1; 7 positions match TRBD1. Germline V CDR1 and CDR2: DFQATT, SNEGSKA (reference sequence). CDR3 length: 14 residues. The trim removed 6 bases at V and 3 bases at J, leaving 8 bases unmatched. The CDR3 loop reads CSAPQGVDYNEQFF. The CDR3 DNA reads as TGCAGTGCCCCGCAGGGGGTTGACTACAATGAGCAGTTCTTC.